The entry below gives a single T cell receptor beta chain sequence along with its context. What it recognizes is unknown. J was trimmed by 7 bases and V by 1 base; bases with no gene match: 2. CDR1 and CDR2 from the germline V gene are MGHRA and YSYEKL. This CDR3 has 13 residues. Sorted-subset replicate PCRs used around 220 ng DNA, approximately 33,000 T cell genomes. The data were produced by immunoSEQ multiplex PCR, yet TCRdb's version contains in-frame clones alone and is incomplete. The top ten clones hold 1.7% of a sample with about 680,000 clones, approximately 74% of them seen once. The data were taken from a study of shared clonotypes between healthy human individuals. Study details: Each donor contributed plates that comprised three CD4 naive, three CD4 memory, two CD8 naive and one CD8 memory.

Study outcomes and limitations: Few donors restricted represented genetic and exposure-history diversity. Clonotypes that were shared across a few donors made up roughly 5% of naive CD4 clonotypes.

Sequenced sample: memory CD4+ T cells sorted from blood. As for subset: CD45RA-negative fraction. The chain has TRBV4-1 and TRBJ2-7; 9 bases align to TRBD1. This receptor was taken from a woman in her twenties or thirties in good health. The CDR3 region is CASSQAGQGEQYF. CDR3 in DNA: TGCGCCAGCAGCCAAGCGGGACAGGGAGAGCAGTACTTC.